This is a list of T cell receptor beta chains from one sample in a study of shared clonotypes between healthy human individuals. TCRdb's table, derived via immunoSEQ multiplex PCR, lists solely in-frame clones and lacks some. The sample carries about 980,000 clones, over 75% recorded once. Sequences were obtained from memory CD4+ T cells sorted from blood. These receptors all stem from a man younger than 35 in good health. The CDR3 runs from the conserved cysteine through the conserved F or W. D genes are given only for firm matches. Clone size, where shown, is once, few, many, or a class for clones that have expanded.

NA NA TRBJ2-7 TRBV7-9 TGTGCCAGCAGCTTATACCCCGGAACCTACGAGCAGTACTTC CASSLYPGTYEQYF
NA few TRBJ2-2 TRBV5-1 TGCGCCAGCAGGGACGGACCTACGGGAAACTTTGTGGGGGAGCTGTTTTTT CASRDGPTGNFVGELFF
TRBD2 many TRBJ2-1 TRBV6-5 TGTGCCAGCAGAGTGGGGATAGCGGGCATCAATGAGCAGTTCTTC CASRVGIAGINEQFF
TRBD1 NA TRBJ2-5 TRBV5-4 TGTGCCAGCAGGCGTGGGGGACAGAGAGGGGAGACCCAGTACTTC CASRRGGQRGETQYF
NA NA TRBJ2-4 TRBV18 TGTGCCAGCTCACTCAACATTGCTGAGAACATTCAGTACTTC CASSLNIAENIQYF
TRBD1 few TRBJ2-7 TRBV9 TGTGCCAGCAGCTTCACCGGGACAGGGGACGAGCAGTACTTC CASSFTGTGDEQYF
TRBD2 many TRBJ2-7 TRBV2 TGTGCCAGCACCAACGGGGGGGCAGGCTACGAGCAGTACTTC CASTNGGAGYEQYF
TRBD2 NA TRBJ2-3 TRBV5-1 TGCGCCAGCAGCTCGGGACTAGTGGGCACAGATACGCAGTATTTT CASSSGLVGTDTQYF
TRBD2 NA TRBJ2-1 TRBV7-2 TGTGCCAGCAGCTCACCTCCCGGGAGGGAGTTCTTC CASSSPPGREFF
NA NA TRBJ1-2 TRBV28 TGTGCCAGCATGATGGTCGGCACGCTTGGCTACACCTTC CASMMVGTLGYTF
NA NA TRBJ1-1 TRBV2 TGTGCCAGCAGCGCACAGGGTGGAAGCACTGAAGCTTTCTTT CASSAQGGSTEAFF
NA NA TRBJ1-4 TRBV28 TGTGCCAGCAGAAAGTTGGACGGAACAAATGAAAAACTGTTTTTT CASRKLDGTNEKLFF
NA NA TRBJ1-1 TRBV5-1 TGCGCCAGCAGCTTGGAGGTCCGGGACCCGAAAGCTTTCTTT CASSLEVRDPKAFF
NA NA TRBJ2-5 TRBV7-2 TGTGCCAGCAGCTCGCCAGGACAACACCAAGAGACCCAGTACTTC CASSSPGQHQETQYF
NA NA TRBJ2-5 TRBV7-9 TGTGCCAGCAGCTATTGGGGCCAAGAGACCCAGTACTTC CASSYWGQETQYF
TRBD2 NA TRBJ2-3 TRBV11-3 TGTGCCAGCTCGCCCGGGACTAGCAATACAGATACGCAGTATTTT CASSPGTSNTDTQYF
NA NA TRBJ2-5 TRBV21-1 TGTGCCAGCAGCAAAGGGGTGGTTTGGGAGACCCAGTACTTC CASSKGVVWETQYF
TRBD1 NA TRBJ1-1 TRBV5-6 TGTGCCAGCAGCTTACAGGGGGCAGTGAACACTGAAGCTTTCTTT CASSLQGAVNTEAFF
NA NA TRBJ1-6 TRBV28 TGTGCGGAAACCGACGGGAATTCACCCCTCCACTTT CAETDGNSPLHF
NA NA TRBJ1-4 TRBV6-6 TGTGCCAGCAGTCCACCCGGACAGACGAATGAAAAACTGTTTTTT CASSPPGQTNEKLFF
NA once TRBJ1-4 TRBV7-9 TGTGCCAGCAGAGACAGGTTAAATGAAAAACTGTTTTTT CASRDRLNEKLFF
NA few TRBJ2-4 TRBV11-2 TGTGCCAGCAGGACCTTGACTGGAGCCAAAAACATTCAGTACTTC CASRTLTGAKNIQYF
NA NA TRBJ2-2 TRBV5-1 TGCGCCAGCAGCCCGGGGGACGGGAACACCGGGGAGCTGTTTTTT CASSPGDGNTGELFF
NA NA TRBJ2-3 TRBV30 TGTGCCTGGAGTAGGGCAGATACGCAGTATTTT CAWSRADTQYF
NA many TRBJ2-1 TRBV11-3 TGTGCCAGCAGCTTAGGGGGGTTCACCTACAATGAGCAGTTCTTC CASSLGGFTYNEQFF
TRBD1 NA TRBJ2-7 TRBV5-1 TGCGCCAGCAGCCCAGGGGACAGGGAGGTCAACGAGCAGTACTTC CASSPGDREVNEQYF
NA NA TRBJ2-7 TRBV19 TGTGCCAGTAGTATAACTAGTAGAACCCACGAGCAGTACTTC CASSITSRTHEQYF
NA NA TRBJ2-2 TRBV19 TGTGCCAGTAGCGAGACTGGAATCAACACCGGGGAGCTGTTTTTT CASSETGINTGELFF
NA NA TRBJ2-7 TRBV7-6 TGTGCCAGCAGCTTAAACTCCTACGAGCAGTACTTC CASSLNSYEQYF
NA many TRBJ1-6 TRBV7-9 TGTGCCAGCAGCTTAGCGGCTTCACCCCTCCACTTT CASSLAASPLHF
NA NA TRBJ1-2 TRBV11-2 TGTGCCAGCAGCCAGGTGACAGGTGAAGGGGGCTACACCTTC CASSQVTGEGGYTF
NA NA TRBJ1-2 TRBV6-6 TGTGCCAGCAGTTATCAACAGGGCCATGGCTACACCTTC CASSYQQGHGYTF
NA NA TRBJ2-1 TRBV5-4 TGTGCCAGCAGCTTTAACAATGAGCAGTTCTTC CASSFNNEQFF
NA NA TRBJ2-7 TRBV19 TGTGCCAGTAGTATCTGGCAGGTTAAGGAAACCTACGAGCAGTACTTC CASSIWQVKETYEQYF
TRBD2 NA TRBJ2-2 TRBV10-1 TGCGCCAGCAGTGAGTCTGGCGGGGGGGCAGACGGGGAGCTGTTTTTT CASSESGGGADGELFF
TRBD2 NA TRBJ2-1 TRBV4-3 TGCGCCAGCAGCCACGGAATTATGAGCGGGATAGACAATGAGCAGTTCTTC CASSHGIMSGIDNEQFF
NA few TRBJ2-7 TRBV29-1 TGCAGCGTTGGAAGGCAGGGGGGGTACGAGCAGTACTTC CSVGRQGGYEQYF
TRBD1 NA TRBJ2-2 TRBV7-9 TGTGCCAGCAGCTTTGGACAGGGGGAAGGGGAGCTGTTTTTT CASSFGQGEGELFF
NA NA TRBJ1-2 TRBV7-2 TGTGCCAGCAGCTTAGACGGGGGGACTAACTATGGCTACACCTTC CASSLDGGTNYGYTF
NA NA TRBJ1-1 TRBV5-1 TGCGCCAGCACTCCCAACAGGGCGGACACTGAAGCTTTCTTT CASTPNRADTEAFF
NA many TRBJ2-1 TRBV7-2 TGTGCCAGCAGCTTAGCCTTAGATCACTACAATGAGCAGTTCTTC CASSLALDHYNEQFF
TRBD1 NA TRBJ1-5 TRBV5-6 TGTGCCAGCAGCCAGAGGACAGGGGGCGGCAATCAGCCCCAGCATTTT CASSQRTGGGNQPQHF
NA NA TRBJ2-5 TRBV12-5 TGTGCTAGTGGTGAGCGCAATCAAGAGACCCAGTACTTC CASGERNQETQYF
TRBD2 NA TRBJ2-3 TRBV4-3 TGCGCCAGCAGCCAGAGACTAGCGGGAGGGGGAGACACAGATACGCAGTATTTT CASSQRLAGGGDTDTQYF
TRBD1 once TRBJ1-4 TRBV5-6 TGTGCCAGCAGTACAGGGGCTGCTAATGAAAAACTGTTTTTT CASSTGAANEKLFF
TRBD2 NA TRBJ2-7 TRBV15 TGTGCCACCAGCAGACTAGCGGGAGCGGGGGATGGGTACGAGCAGTACTTC CATSRLAGAGDGYEQYF
NA NA TRBJ1-4 TRBV28 TGTGCCAGCAGCCGTCCAAGGGGTAATGAAAAACTGTTTTTT CASSRPRGNEKLFF
TRBD1 few TRBJ2-1 TRBV4-3 TGCGCCAGCAGCTCGCAGGGGGCTAAGGGTGAGCAGTTCTTC CASSSQGAKGEQFF
NA NA TRBJ1-5 TRBV30 TGTGCCTGGAGTGTAGGATTCGATCAGCCCCAGCATTTT CAWSVGFDQPQHF
NA NA TRBJ2-1 TRBV10-2 TGCGCCACCACGGAACGTTACAATGAGCAGTTCTTC CATTERYNEQFF
NA many TRBJ1-1 TRBV4-1 TGCGCCAGCCGACCCATAGGGGGTGAAGCTTTCTTT CASRPIGGEAFF
TRBD1 once TRBJ1-4 TRBV5-4 TGTGCCAGCAGCGGTACCGGACAGGCAGGGGAAAAACTGTTTTTT CASSGTGQAGEKLFF
NA NA TRBJ2-7 TRBV5-4 TGTGCCAGCAGCCGCGTGGGGGGAGCGAACGAGCAGTACTTC CASSRVGGANEQYF
TRBD2 NA TRBJ2-7 TRBV6-1 TGTGCCAGCAGTCAAGGGACTAGCGGGAGTCTCTACGAGCAGTACTTC CASSQGTSGSLYEQYF
NA NA TRBJ2-3 TRBV10-1 TGCGCCAGCAGTGAGGGGCCATATACGCAGTATTTT CASSEGPYTQYF
NA NA TRBJ2-7 TRBV20-1 TGCAGTGCTAGAGGGTCGTCGGGGCAGTACTTC CSARGSSGQYF
NA NA TRBJ2-1 TRBV19 TGTGCCAGTAGTATGGATCTAGCTAAGGTCAATGAGCAGTTCTTC CASSMDLAKVNEQFF
TRBD2 NA TRBJ2-3 TRBV4-1 TGCGCCAGCAGCCAAGATAGCGGGCACACAGATACGCAGTATTTT CASSQDSGHTDTQYF
NA NA TRBJ1-3 TRBV19 TGTGCCAGTAGTGTCTACGGACAGACGAGCTCTGGAAACACCATATATTTT CASSVYGQTSSGNTIYF
NA once TRBJ2-2 TRBV7-2 TGTGCCAGCAGACCCATCCCCACCGGGGAGCTGTTTTTT CASRPIPTGELFF